Listed here are 25 T cell receptor beta chains from one sample, sequenced in a study of blood T cells in healthy people across ages. Combining a sample-barcoded 5' primer with a J-beta primer mix, a second PCR ran for roughly 7 to 11 cycles. TCRdb called the 5' RACE reads again in MiXCR, with one record for every CDR3 protein. The sample yields about 1 million distinct CDR3 sequences, 35% to 50% seen once. The material sequenced was blood. These receptors came from a woman aged 55-70 years in good health.

In its sample, this clonotype was seen many times. This chain joins TRBV7-2 and TRBJ1-4; unclear D gene. The CDR3 spans 13 residues. In germline, CDR1 is SGHTA, CDR2 FQGNSA. The V gene lost 0 bases and the J gene lost 5 bases, with 4 bases spanning the gap. CDR3 in DNA: TGTGCCAGCAGCTTAGCGACAAATGAAAAACTGTTTTTT. Protein: CASSLATNEKLFF.

The gene calls are TRBV2 and TRBJ1-4, with TRBD1 matching over 8 bases. The CDR3 is made up of 15 amino acids. Germline-derived CDR1 and CDR2 are SNHLY and FYNNEI. The V gene end was trimmed by 5 bases and the J gene end by 0 bases; junction bases not matched to a gene: 2. The DNA of the CDR3 is TGTGCCAGCAGTACGGGACAGGCAACTAATGAAAAACTGTTTTTT. Amino acid sequence: CASSTGQATNEKLFF.

This chain connects TRBV10-1 to TRBJ2-1, with TRBD2 matching over 14 bases. This CDR3 comprises 16 residues. The trim removed 0 bases at V and 7 bases at J, leaving 2 bases unmatched. Germline values: CDR1 WNHNN, CDR2 SYGVQD (reference sequence). CDR3 bases: TGCGCCAGCAGTGAGTCTAGGACTAGCGGGAGGAATGAGCAGTTCTTC. Residues: CASSESRTSGRNEQFF.

The chain recombines TRBV29-1 with TRBJ1-1; D uncertain. The V end lost 6 bases, the J end lost 0 bases, and 8 bases lay between the germline ends. The CDR3 consists of 12 residues. CDR1 SQVTM and CDR2 ANQGSEA come from the germline V gene. The CDR3: CSVRRVNTEAFF. CDR3 bases: TGCAGCGTCCGAAGGGTGAACACTGAAGCTTTCTTT. The variable domain in full, completed from reference TRBV29-1 and TRBJ1-1, reads SAVISQKPSRDICQRGTSLTIQCQVDSQVTMMFWYRQQPGQSLTLIATANQGSEATYESGFVIDKFPISRPNLTFSTLTVSNMSPEDSSIYLCSVRRVNTEAFFGQGTRLTVV.

This clonotype was counted between two and nine times. CDR3 amino acids: CASSPNGVREETQYF. CDR3 nucleotide sequence: TGTGCCAGCTCACCAAACGGTGTCAGGGAAGAGACCCAGTACTTC. This chain joins TRBV18 and TRBJ2-5, with D possibly TRBD1 on 5 matching bases. The CDR3 totals 15 residues. Trimming removed 2 bases at V and 3 bases at J, with 13 bases between. The germline V gene encodes CDR1 KGHSH and CDR2 LQKENI.

CDR3 nucleotides: TGCAGTGCCAGGCAGTCTGCCGAGCAGTTCTTC. It yields the protein CSARQSAEQFF. This rearrangement joins TRBV20-1 to TRBJ2-1; D ambiguous. Germline V CDR1 and CDR2: DFQATT, SNEGSKA (reference sequence). This CDR3 contains 11 residues. With 6 bases removed from V and 10 bases from J, the gap between germline ends came to 13 bases.

The DNA for the CDR3 is TGCAGTGCTAGAAACAGGGAATCCTATGGCTACACCTTC. Protein: CSARNRESYGYTF. The V and J genes are TRBV20-1 and TRBJ1-2; tentative D call: TRBD1 (6 bases). The V gene lost 2 bases and the J gene lost 4 bases, with 11 bases spanning the gap. The CDR3 consists of 13 residues. Germline V lookup: CDR1 DFQATT, CDR2 SNEGSKA (reference sequence).

The rearrangement links TRBV7-2 to TRBJ2-3, with TRBD1 identical over 9 bases. This CDR3 comprises 15 residues. Trimming took 5 bases from V and 2 from J; bases not matched to a gene: 5. Germline CDR1 SGHTA, CDR2 FQGNSA. The CDR3 spells CASSPGTGHTDTQYF. In DNA form, the CDR3 reads TGTGCCAGCAGCCCCGGGACAGGGCACACAGATACGCAGTATTTT.

This clonotype was observed a handful of times. The rearrangement uses TRBV13 and TRBJ2-7; D possibly corresponds to TRBD2 (5 bases). Germline V gives CDR1 PRHDT, CDR2 FYEKMQ (reference sequence). The V and J ends lost 5 bases and 2 bases respectively, with 13 bases between them. The length of the CDR3 is 14 residues. As DNA, the CDR3 is TGTGCCAGCAGCATCGGACGGGATCCCTACGAGCAGTACTTC. Translated: CASSIGRDPYEQYF.

J is TRBJ2-3 and V is TRBV2; 7 bases are a match to TRBD2. CDR1 and CDR2 from the germline V gene are SNHLY and FYNNEI. Unmatched junction bases numbered 15, after V lost 6 bases and J lost 0 bases. There are 18 residues in the CDR3. The CDR3 DNA sequence: TGTGCCAGCAGCATATTAAACCTAGCGGAATCTAGCACAGATACGCAGTATTTT. Its protein product is CASSILNLAESSTDTQYF.

This clonotype was seen more than once but under ten times. The rearrangement uses TRBV7-2 and TRBJ2-7; 15 positions agree with TRBD2. The V and J ends lost 4 bases and 4 bases, in that order; junction bases with no gene match: 8. The CDR3 is 17 amino acids. The germline V gene has CDR1 SGHTA and CDR2 FQGNSA. CDR3 DNA sequence: TGTGCCAGCAGCTCGAGGGGACTAGCGGGAGGTTCTTACGAGCAGTACTTC. As protein: CASSSRGLAGGSYEQYF.

This clonotype was detected a few times. The chain joins TRBV15 to TRBJ2-7; 8 bases line up with TRBD1. There are 15 residues in the CDR3. Germline V lookup: CDR1 LNHNV, CDR2 YYDKDF (reference sequence). V was pared by 0 bases and J by 2 bases, with 3 bases of the junction left unmatched. CDR3 sequence (DNA): TGTGCCACCAGCAGAGATGTACAGGGGGCCTACGAGCAGTACTTC. Amino acid sequence: CATSRDVQGAYEQYF.

This clonotype was found many times. J is TRBJ2-7 and V is TRBV29-1, with 7 positions matching TRBD2. V shed 6 bases and J 2 bases; nucleotides not matched to a gene: 7. The CDR3 has 13 amino acids. Germline CDR1 SQVTM, CDR2 ANQGSEA. The CDR3 is CSVLTSEAYEQYF. For the CDR3, the DNA is TGCAGCGTCCTCACTAGCGAAGCCTACGAGCAGTACTTC.

The chain couples TRBV11-2 to TRBJ2-4; no clear D. V lost 2 bases to trimming and J lost 4 bases, with 12 bases between them. The germline V gene has CDR1 SGHAT and CDR2 FQNNGV. This CDR3 contains 15 residues. The chain's CDR3 is CASSLSVGPKNIQYF. CDR3 nucleotides: TGTGCCAGCAGCTTAAGTGTGGGCCCAAAAAACATTCAGTACTTC.

The rearrangement uses TRBV7-3 and TRBJ2-7, with D perhaps TRBD2 (5 bases). The ends were cut back, 5 bases at V and 7 bases at J, with 15 bases in the middle. The CDR3 runs to 13 residues. The germline V gene has CDR1 SGHTA and CDR2 FQGTGA. The CDR3 nucleotides read TGTGCCAGCAGCCCTAGCCGGAACAATGAGCAGTACTTC. It encodes CASSPSRNNEQYF. The full variable domain, rest sourced from reference TRBV7-3 and TRBJ2-7, is GAGVSQTPSNKVTEKGKYVELRCDPISGHTALYWYRQSLGQGPEFLIYFQGTGAADDSGLPNDRFFAVRPEGSVSTLKIQRTERGDSAVYLCASSPSRNNEQYFGPGTRLTVT.

J is TRBJ1-1 and V is TRBV2, with D possibly matching TRBD1 (5 bases). V lost 3 bases, J lost 0 bases, and 8 bases lay in between. This CDR3 comprises 14 residues. The germline CDR1 and CDR2 sequences are SNHLY and FYNNEI. The CDR3 sequence is CASSEGVMNTEAFF. CDR3 nucleotide sequence: TGTGCCAGCAGTGAGGGGGTCATGAACACTGAAGCTTTCTTT.

This clonotype was seen a handful of times. The chain links TRBV12-3 or TRBV12-4 to TRBJ2-1, with D perhaps matching TRBD2 (5 bases). Trimming took 9 bases from V and 9 from J, leaving 18 bases between them. The CDR3 has 13 amino acids. DNA of the CDR3: TGTGCCAGTCAAGGTCTAGCAAGCCGTGAGCAGTTCTTC. Amino acids: CASQGLASREQFF.

The chain couples TRBV10-3 to TRBJ2-3; 7 bases fit TRBD2. The germline CDR1 and CDR2 sequences are ENHRY and SYGVKD. V was pared by 6 bases and J by 3 bases, with 18 bases of the junction left unmatched. CDR3 length: 18 amino acids. The CDR3, as DNA: TGTGCCATCAGCCTTGATAAGGGCGAGCGGGAATGGACAGATACGCAGTATTTT. Its protein product is CAISLDKGEREWTDTQYF.

The V and J genes are TRBV11-2 and TRBJ2-5, with 7 nucleotides matching TRBD1. Unmatched junction bases numbered 5, after V lost 3 bases and J lost 1 base. This CDR3 has 15 amino acids. Germline V gene sequence: CDR1 SGHAT, CDR2 FQNNGV. DNA of the CDR3: TGTGCCAGCAGCTTCGGACAGGCCCTCCAAGAGACCCAGTACTTC. Protein product: CASSFGQALQETQYF.

The CDR3 spells CASSTRPTYNEQFF. DNA of the CDR3: TGTGCCAGCAGCACACGCCCCACCTACAATGAGCAGTTCTTC. The chain combines TRBV7-2 with TRBJ2-1; D is unclear. Looked up from germline, CDR1 is SGHTA and CDR2 is FQGNSA. The CDR3 length is 14 residues. Trimming took 5 bases from V and 2 from J, leaving 10 bases between them.

This clonotype appeared many times. The chain is built from TRBV20-1 and TRBJ2-1; TRBD2 might be the D (6 bases). Per germline, CDR1 DFQATT and CDR2 SNEGSKA (reference sequence). This CDR3 has 14 residues. V lost 4 bases, J lost 7 bases, and 17 bases lay in between. In DNA form, the CDR3 reads TGCAGTGCTAAGGGACTCCTCACGGGTAATGAGCAGTTCTTC. Translation: CSAKGLLTGNEQFF.

This rearrangement joins TRBV2 to TRBJ2-7; 7 nucleotides align to TRBD1. CDR1 and CDR2 from the germline V gene are SNHLY and FYNNEI. The CDR3 is 14 amino acids. Unmatched junction bases numbered 2, after V lost 0 bases and J lost 3 bases. CDR3 coding DNA: TGTGCCAGCAGTGAAGCAGGGGGCAACTACGAGCAGTACTTC. The encoded protein is CASSEAGGNYEQYF.

This clonotype has only one observation. The chain has TRBV24-1 and TRBJ1-5; 7 bases fit TRBD1. Germline V CDR1 and CDR2: KGHDR, SFDVKD. J gave up 6 bases and V 3 bases, and 4 bases lay outside the gene matches. The CDR3 contains 14 residues. The CDR3, as DNA: TGTGCCACCAGTGATCACAGGGGAGGTCAGCCCCAGCATTTT. This encodes CATSDHRGGQPQHF.

This clonotype was recorded once. This chain joins TRBV5-1 and TRBJ1-5; the match to TRBD1 covers 8 bases. The CDR3 has 16 amino acids. The germline CDR1 and CDR2 sequences are SGHRS and YFSETQ. The V segment lost 0 bases and the J segment 4 bases; nucleotides outside the gene matches: 6. The DNA of the CDR3 is TGCGCCAGCAGCTTGGGGACAGGGAGGCGAAATCAGCCCCAGCATTTT. Translated, it gives CASSLGTGRRNQPQHF.

This clonotype occurred a few times. This chain uses TRBV21-1 with TRBJ1-2. TRBV21-1 is a pseudogene. The CDR3 runs to 12 residues. Here the CDR3 DNA reads TGTGCCAGCGGCGGGACGAGCGGTGGCTACACCTTC. This encodes CASGGTSGGYTF.